This passage covers 16 T cell receptor beta chains from one sample sequenced in a study of long-term antiretroviral therapy in people with HIV. Investigators performed immunoSEQ version v3.0 at survey level. Clones were read by immunoSEQ multiplex PCR, and TCRdb kept only the in-frame ones, dropping some. The sample shows 17,000 or so clones, over 75% of them seen only once. This specimen consisted of unsorted PBMCs, obtained 0.3 years after starting antiretroviral therapy. The source is a man aged 55 to 70 with HIV.

The rearrangement joins TRBV11-2 to TRBJ2-3; the D gene is possibly TRBD1 (8 bases). This CDR3 comprises 14 residues. Per the germline V gene, CDR1 is SGHAT and CDR2 is FQNNGV. V was shortened by 11 bases and J by 2 bases, with 17 bases between the two germline ends. The CDR3 DNA sequence: TGTGCCGTAACAGGGGGGGGGAACACAGATACGCAGTATTTT. Encoded protein: CAVTGGGNTDTQYF.

J is TRBJ2-7 and V is TRBV5-1, with TRBD2 matching 11 bases. The V segment lost 0 bases and the J segment 4 bases; nucleotides outside the gene matches: 3. Germline V gene lookup returns CDR1 SGHRS and CDR2 YFSETQ. The CDR3 is made up of 15 amino acids. This CDR3 reads CASSLEASGGYEQYF. For the CDR3, the DNA is TGCGCCAGCAGCTTGGAGGCTAGCGGGGGGTACGAGCAGTACTTC. The entire variable domain, with the rest obtained from reference TRBV5-1 and TRBJ2-7, is as follows: KAGVTQTPRYLIKTRGQQVTLSCSPISGHRSVSWYQQTPGQGLQFLFEYFSETQRNKGNFPGRFSGRQFSNSRSEMNVSTLELGDSALYLCASSLEASGGYEQYFGPGTRLTVT.

The chain links TRBV11-3 to TRBJ2-3; D unresolved. V lost 5 bases to trimming and J lost 2 bases, with 17 bases between them. This CDR3 is built from 16 residues. CDR1 is SGHNT and CDR2 is YENEEA in the germline V gene. The CDR3 protein is CASSPSGMEHTDTQYF. For the CDR3, the DNA is TGTGCCAGCAGCCCATCTGGGATGGAACACACAGATACGCAGTATTTT.

V usage is TRBV5-1 and J usage is TRBJ2-6, with D possibly being TRBD1 (6 bases). V lost 4 bases to trimming and J lost 0 bases, with 23 bases between them. Germline V gene sequence: CDR1 SGHRS, CDR2 YFSETQ. The CDR3 has 20 residues. CDR3 in amino acids: CASSQKTGSVGDSGANVLTF. DNA for the CDR3: TGCGCCAGCAGCCAAAAGACAGGCTCTGTGGGGGACTCTGGGGCCAACGTCCTGACTTTC.

This chain connects TRBV6-5 to TRBJ2-3; 7 bases line up with TRBD2. From germline, CDR1 is MNHEY and CDR2 SVGAGI. The CDR3 covers 15 residues. J gave up 1 base and V 2 bases, and 3 bases lay outside the gene matches. The CDR3 sequence is CASSYLAGGTDTQYF. The CDR3 nucleotides read TGTGCCAGCAGTTACCTTGCGGGGGGCACAGATACGCAGTATTTT.

V usage is TRBV5-1 and J usage is TRBJ1-1; D is perhaps TRBD1 (5 bases). Germline V gives CDR1 SGHRS, CDR2 YFSETQ. The V end lost 2 bases, the J end lost 3 bases, and 17 bases lay between the germline ends. The CDR3 totals 16 residues. DNA of the CDR3: TGCGCCAGCAGCTTCCTCGCAGGGATGCCGGACACTGAAGCTTTCTTT. This encodes CASSFLAGMPDTEAFF.

The genes are TRBV5-5 and TRBJ2-1, with 7 bases matching TRBD1. The CDR3 runs to 15 residues. Germline assignment: CDR1 SGHKS and CDR2 YYEKEE (reference sequence). V shed 4 bases, J shed 3 bases, and the junction held 7 bases outside the gene matches. In nucleotides, the CDR3 is TGTGCCAGCAGCGCTCCCGGGACAGACTACAATGAGCAGTTCTTC. Residues: CASSAPGTDYNEQFF. Supplemented by reference TRBV5-5 and TRBJ2-1, the full variable domain reads DAGVTQSPTHLIKTRGQQVTLRCSPISGHKSVSWYQQVLGQGPQFIFQYYEKEERGRGNFPDRFSARQFPNYSSELNVNALLLGDSALYLCASSAPGTDYNEQFFGPGTRLTVL.

The chain recombines TRBV9 with TRBJ2-5; the match to TRBD2 covers 12 bases. Germline V gene data show CDR1 as SGDLS and CDR2 as YYNGEE. V shed 4 bases and J 5 bases; nucleotides not matched to a gene: 12. The CDR3 runs 17 residues. CDR3 DNA sequence: TGTGCCAGCAGCTTTACCGGAGCTAGCGGGGGGGTGGAGACCCAGTACTTC. It specifies CASSFTGASGGVETQYF.

The count of this clone is one. The rearrangement uses TRBV5-5 and TRBJ1-1; 8 positions match TRBD1. Germline values: CDR1 SGHKS, CDR2 YYEKEE (reference sequence). The trim removed 4 bases at V and 0 bases at J, leaving 8 bases unmatched. The CDR3 consists of 16 residues. The CDR3 sequence is CASSGGQGVLNTEAFF. DNA of the CDR3: TGTGCCAGCAGCGGCGGACAGGGTGTCTTGAACACTGAAGCTTTCTTT.

This sequence joins TRBV5-8 and TRBJ1-3; 8 bases map to TRBD1. V lost 5 bases to trimming and J lost 0 bases; unmatched junction nucleotides: 4. Germline V CDR1 and CDR2: SGHTS, YDEGEE. The CDR3 consists of 15 residues. Here the CDR3 reads CASRPDRDSGNTIYF. The CDR3 DNA follows: TGTGCCAGCAGGCCGGACAGGGACTCTGGAAACACCATATATTTT.

V usage is TRBV7-2 and J usage is TRBJ2-7; the match to TRBD2 covers 8 bases. In germline, CDR1 is SGHTA, CDR2 FQGNSA. Trimming took 0 bases from V and 4 from J; bases not matched to a gene: 5. This CDR3 has 15 residues. Here the CDR3 DNA reads TGTGCCAGCAGCTTAGCGGCGGGGGGTACTTACGAGCAGTACTTC. It translates to CASSLAAGGTYEQYF.

The CDR3, as DNA: TGTGCCAGCAGCGTCCAGGGGGCTGGAAACACCATATATTTT. This translates into CASSVQGAGNTIYF. This rearrangement joins TRBV2 to TRBJ1-3, with 7 positions matching TRBD1. This CDR3 has 14 residues. Germline V CDR1 and CDR2: SNHLY, FYNNEI. J was trimmed by 2 bases and V by 6 bases; bases with no gene match: 4.

This clone was picked up a small number of times. This chain connects TRBV7-4 to TRBJ2-7; D unresolved. V was pared by 0 bases and J by 4 bases, with 19 bases between. This CDR3 contains 17 residues. Germline V lookup: CDR1 SGHVT, CDR2 SQSDAQ. For the CDR3, the DNA is TGTGCCAGCAGCTTAGCCCCTCCCTCAGGTGGCCTGTACGAGCAGTACTTC. Translated, it gives CASSLAPPSGGLYEQYF.

This chain uses TRBV30 with TRBJ2-7; a weak D match, TRBD2 (5 bases). Germline values: CDR1 GTSNPN, CDR2 SVGIG (reference sequence). The CDR3 has 15 residues. With 0 bases removed from V and 2 bases from J, the gap between germline ends came to 14 bases. In DNA form, the CDR3 reads TGTGCCTGGAGTGTAGGGCGGGTCACGACCTACGAGCAGTACTTC. It yields the protein CAWSVGRVTTYEQYF.

This sequence joins TRBV7-2 and TRBJ2-7, with TRBD2 matching over 11 bases. Germline values: CDR1 SGHTA, CDR2 FQGNSA. The trim removed 2 bases at V and 6 bases at J, leaving 6 bases unmatched. The CDR3 has 15 residues. CDR3 nucleotides: TGTGCCAGCAGCTTAACACTAGCGGGGGAAGTCGAGCAGTACTTC. The encoded protein is CASSLTLAGEVEQYF. Together with reference TRBV7-2 and TRBJ2-7, the CDR3 gives the full variable domain: GAGVSQSPSNKVTEKGKDVELRCDPISGHTALYWYRQSLGQGLEFLIYFQGNSAPDKSGLPSDRFSAERTGGSVSTLTIQRTQQEDSAVYLCASSLTLAGEVEQYFGPGTRLTVT.

The chain couples TRBV7-2 to TRBJ1-5; perhaps TRBD1 as D (6 bases). The V and J ends lost 4 bases and 2 bases respectively, with 12 bases between them. The CDR3 spans 15 residues. CDR1 and CDR2 (germline): SGHTA, FQGNSA. CDR3: CASSSTGSGNQPQHF. CDR3 coding DNA: TGTGCCAGCAGCTCTACAGGGTCTGGCAATCAGCCCCAGCATTTT.